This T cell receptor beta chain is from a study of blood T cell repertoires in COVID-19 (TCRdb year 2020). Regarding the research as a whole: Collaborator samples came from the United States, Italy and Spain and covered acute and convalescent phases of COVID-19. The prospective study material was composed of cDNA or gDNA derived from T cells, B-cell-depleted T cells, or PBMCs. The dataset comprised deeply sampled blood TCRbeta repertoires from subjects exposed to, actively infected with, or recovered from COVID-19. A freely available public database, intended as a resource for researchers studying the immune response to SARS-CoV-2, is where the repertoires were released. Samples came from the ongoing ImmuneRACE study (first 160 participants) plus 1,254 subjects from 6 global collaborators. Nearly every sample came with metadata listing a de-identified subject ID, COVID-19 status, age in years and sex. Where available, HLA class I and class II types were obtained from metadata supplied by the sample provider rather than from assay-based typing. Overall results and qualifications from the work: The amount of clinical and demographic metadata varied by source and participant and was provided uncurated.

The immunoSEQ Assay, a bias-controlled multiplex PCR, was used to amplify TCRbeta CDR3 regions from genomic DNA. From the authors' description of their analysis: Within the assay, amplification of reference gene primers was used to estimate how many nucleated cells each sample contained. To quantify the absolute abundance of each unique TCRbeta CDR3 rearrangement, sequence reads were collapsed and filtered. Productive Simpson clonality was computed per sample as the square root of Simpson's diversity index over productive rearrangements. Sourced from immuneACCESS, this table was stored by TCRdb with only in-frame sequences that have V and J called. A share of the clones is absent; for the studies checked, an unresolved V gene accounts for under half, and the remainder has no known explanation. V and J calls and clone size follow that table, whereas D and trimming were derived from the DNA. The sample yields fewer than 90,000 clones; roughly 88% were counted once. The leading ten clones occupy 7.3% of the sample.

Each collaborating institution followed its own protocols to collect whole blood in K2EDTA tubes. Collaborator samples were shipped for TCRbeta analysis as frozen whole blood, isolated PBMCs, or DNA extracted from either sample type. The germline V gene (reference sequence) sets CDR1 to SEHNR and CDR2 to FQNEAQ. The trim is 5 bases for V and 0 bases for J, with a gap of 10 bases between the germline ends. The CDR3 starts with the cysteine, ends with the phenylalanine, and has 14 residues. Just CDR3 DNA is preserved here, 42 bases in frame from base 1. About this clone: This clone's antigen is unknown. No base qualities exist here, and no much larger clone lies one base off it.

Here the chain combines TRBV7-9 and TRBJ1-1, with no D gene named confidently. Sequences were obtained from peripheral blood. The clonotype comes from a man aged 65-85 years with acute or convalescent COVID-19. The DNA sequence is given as TGTGCCAGCAGCGTTGACATGGTGAACACTGAAGCTTTCTTT. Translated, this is CASSVDMVNTEAFF.